Listed below are T cell receptor beta chains from one sample, sequenced in a study of blood T cell repertoires in COVID-19. Repertoires were generated with immunoSEQ multiplex PCR, while TCRdb's copy carries only in-frame clones and drops some. Among about 210,000 clones listed, over 75% were seen once. Sequences were obtained from peripheral blood. The receptors here all came from a woman between 40 and 50 years old with acute or convalescent COVID-19. Each CDR3 is given with its conserved first and last residue. A D gene is named only where the DNA matches it firmly. Clone size, where shown, is once, few, many, or a class for clones that have expanded.

J gene	D gene	V gene	clone size	CDR3 DNA	CDR3 protein
TRBJ2-1	-	TRBV24-1	-	TGTGCCACCAGTGACGGTGGTTCCTACAATGAGCAGTTCTTC	CATSDGGSYNEQFF
TRBJ1-2	TRBD1	TRBV14	few	TGTGCCAGCAGCTGGACAGGGGCTAACTATGGCTACACCTTC	CASSWTGANYGYTF
TRBJ1-2	TRBD1	TRBV30	-	TGTGCCTGGTCCAGGACAGGGGGCGGCGGTGGCTACACCTTC	CAWSRTGGGGGYTF
TRBJ2-4	TRBD2	TRBV29-1	-	TGCAGCGTTGTAACTAGCGGGGGGGCCGCGAAGTACTTC	CSVVTSGGAAKYF
TRBJ2-1	TRBD1	TRBV5-1	-	TGCGCCAGCAGCTTGGACGGGGGGACAGGGGCCGCTAATGAGCAGTTCTTC	CASSLDGGTGAANEQFF
TRBJ1-4	-	TRBV5-6	once	TGTGCCAGCAGCCTGACAGGATCCCCCGTCACTAATGAAAAACTGTTTTTT	CASSLTGSPVTNEKLFF
TRBJ2-3	TRBD2	TRBV5-1	-	TGCGCCAGCAGCACCTCGGCGGGACTAGCGCAGTATTTT	CASSTSAGLAQYF
TRBJ1-4	-	TRBV5-6	once	TGTGCCAGCAGCTTGCAAGGGGTCGGCGAAAAACTGTTTTTT	CASSLQGVGEKLFF
TRBJ2-3	TRBD2	TRBV11-2	-	TGTGCCAGCAGCACACTCGGGGGGGCGGATACGCAGTATTTT	CASSTLGGADTQYF
TRBJ1-5	TRBD1	TRBV6-6	-	TGTGCCAGCAGTCCTCTTACCGGGACAGGGGACGGTCAGCCCCAGCATTTT	CASSPLTGTGDGQPQHF
TRBJ1-2	TRBD1	TRBV7-9	-	TGTGCCAGCAGCAAAAACAGGGGAAAAGACTATGGCTACACCTTC	CASSKNRGKDYGYTF
TRBJ1-1	-	TRBV4-1	-	TGCGCCAGCAGCAGTCGGGACACAATAAACACTGAAGCTTTCTTT	CASSSRDTINTEAFF
TRBJ1-6	TRBD1	TRBV3-1/TRBV3-2	once	TGTGCCAGCAGCCAAGCCAGGGGGGATTCACCCCTCCACTTT	CASSQARGDSPLHF
TRBJ1-5	TRBD1	TRBV30	-	TGTGCCTGGAGCGGGACAGGGTCTCAGCCCCAGCATTTT	CAWSGTGSQPQHF